This TCR beta chain was recovered during a study of blood T cells in healthy people across ages. Overall study results and limits: Changes in expanded clonotypes were possibly confounded, as the CMV status of donors was unknown. Estimated diversity that came from one million T cells was considered an underestimate.

PCR was performed a second time for roughly 6 to 12 cycles using a sample-barcoded 5' primer and a J-beta primer mix. Each sample yielded at least 2.5 million CDR3-containing paired-end reads. TCRdb ran MiXCR on the 5' RACE reads and lists one entry per CDR3 protein. The sample lists about 680,000 distinct CDR3 sequences, 45% to 50% occurring once. The CDR3 covers 15 residues. In germline, CDR1 is DFQATT, CDR2 SNEGSKA (reference sequence). Notes on this clonotype: Its antigen remains unknown.

Sequenced: blood. This receptor was taken from a woman in her sixties in good health. The chain combines TRBV20-1 with TRBJ2-4, with TRBD2 matching over 10 bases. Near its end, the DNA agrees better with TRBJ2-5, so the J call may be wrong. The CDR3 DNA follows: TGCAGTGCTACCCCCAGCGGGAGGGCCTTGGAGACCCAGTACTTC. Its protein product is CSATPSGRALETQYF.